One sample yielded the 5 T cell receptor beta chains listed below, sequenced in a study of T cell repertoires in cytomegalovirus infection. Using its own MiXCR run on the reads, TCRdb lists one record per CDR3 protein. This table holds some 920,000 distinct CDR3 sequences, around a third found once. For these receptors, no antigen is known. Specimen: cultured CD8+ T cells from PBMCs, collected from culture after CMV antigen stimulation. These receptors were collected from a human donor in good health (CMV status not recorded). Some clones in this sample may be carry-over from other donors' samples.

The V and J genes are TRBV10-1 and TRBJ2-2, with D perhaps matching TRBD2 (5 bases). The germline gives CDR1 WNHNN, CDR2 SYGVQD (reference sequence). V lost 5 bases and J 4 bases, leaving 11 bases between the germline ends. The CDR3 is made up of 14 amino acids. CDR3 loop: CASSPRDSTGELFF. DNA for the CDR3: TGCGCCAGCAGTCCCCGGGATAGCACCGGGGAGCTGTTTTTT.

CDR3 loop: CASSPLGRTEQYV. CDR3 sequence (DNA): TGTGCCAGCTCACCACTGGGCAGGACCGAGCAGTACGTC. The J gene is TRBJ2-7, the V gene TRBV18, with no clear D. The CDR3 covers 13 residues. Per germline, CDR1 KGHSH and CDR2 LQKENI. Trimming left V 1 base short and J 6 bases short, with 10 bases between.

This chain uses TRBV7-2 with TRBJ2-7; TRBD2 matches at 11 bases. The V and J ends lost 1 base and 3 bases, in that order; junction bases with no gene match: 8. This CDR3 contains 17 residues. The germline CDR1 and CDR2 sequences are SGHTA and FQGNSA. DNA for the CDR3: TGTGCCAGCAGCTTAGGGTGGAGTAGCGGGGGGGGCTACGAGCAGTACTTC. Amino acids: CASSLGWSSGGGYEQYF.

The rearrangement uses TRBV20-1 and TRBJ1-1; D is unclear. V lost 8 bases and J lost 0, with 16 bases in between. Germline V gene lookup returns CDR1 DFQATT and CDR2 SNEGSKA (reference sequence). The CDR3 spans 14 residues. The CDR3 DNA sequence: TGCAGTACAACCCTACTGGTCCTGAACACTGAAGCTTTCTTT. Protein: CSTTLLVLNTEAFF.

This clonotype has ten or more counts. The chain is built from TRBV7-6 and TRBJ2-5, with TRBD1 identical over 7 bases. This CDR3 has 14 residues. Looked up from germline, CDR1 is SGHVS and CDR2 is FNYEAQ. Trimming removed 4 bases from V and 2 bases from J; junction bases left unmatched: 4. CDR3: CASSYRGRQETQYF. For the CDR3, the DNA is TGTGCCAGCAGCTACAGGGGCCGACAAGAGACCCAGTACTTC.